Given below is one T cell receptor beta chain in context. The data were taken from a study of T cell responses to AZD1222 COVID-19 vaccine. This CDR3 region has 13 residues. V lost 6 bases to trimming and J lost 12 bases; unmatched junction nucleotides: 11. Clones were sequenced by immunoSEQ multiplex PCR, and TCRdb holds only the in-frame ones, with some missing. The data hold some 120,000 clones, with 85% to 95% observed a single time. The J gene is TRBJ1-2, the V gene TRBV12-3 or TRBV12-4; 9 nucleotides match TRBD1. Sequencing used peripheral blood, obtained on day 0 of AZD1222 vaccination. The clonotype originates from an adult in good health. The CDR3 coding sequence is TGTGCCAGCAGCCCCACGGGACAGGGTTTGGACACCTTC. It is translated as CASSPTGQGLDTF.